These 6 T cell receptor beta chains share one sample of origin, sequenced in a study of spatial heterogeneity in lung cancer. TCRdb used MiXCR to reprocess the 5' RACE reads, holding one entry per CDR3 protein. Of about 85,000 distinct CDR3 sequences in the sample, approximately 20% are singletons; the top ten hold around 6.6%. Time point given: sample taken at primary tumor resection. Whole RNA obtained from tumor, nontumor lung or frozen PBMC underwent sequencing without sorting. Material: PBMCs, obtained at surgery. Receptors originate from a male donor with early-stage non-small cell lung cancer.

This clonotype was seen ten or more times. This sequence joins TRBV6-1 and TRBJ2-3; possibly TRBD1 for D (6 bases). The V and J ends lost 3 bases and 2 bases respectively, with 9 bases between them. This CDR3 has 14 residues. From germline, CDR1 is MNHNS and CDR2 SASEGT. The CDR3 coding sequence is TGTGCCAGCAGTGACTCAGGGGCCACAGATACGCAGTATTTT. Protein product: CASSDSGATDTQYF.

This clonotype showed up just a few times. V usage is TRBV3-1 and J usage is TRBJ2-1; 10 nucleotides line up with TRBD2. J was trimmed by 6 bases and V by 6 bases; bases with no gene match: 11. Germline V gene sequence: CDR1 LGHDT, CDR2 YNNKEL (reference sequence). The CDR3 consists of 16 residues. CDR3 bases: TGTGCCAGCAGTTTCGCCGGGACTAGCGCGGGCAATGAGCAGTTCTTC. It is translated as CASSFAGTSAGNEQFF.

This clonotype was observed a handful of times. V usage is TRBV27 and J usage is TRBJ2-2; 7 bases agree with TRBD2. Looked up from germline, CDR1 is MNHEY and CDR2 is SMNVEV (reference sequence). The CDR3 length is 15 residues. Losses at the gene ends were 4 bases for V and 1 base for J; bases not matched to a gene: 3. For the CDR3, the DNA is TGTGCCAGCAGTTGGGACTACCTGAACACCGGGGAGCTGTTTTTT. Its translation: CASSWDYLNTGELFF.

This chain joins TRBV25-1 and TRBJ2-7; 13 bases agree with TRBD2. CDR3 length equals 17 residues. From germline, CDR1 is MGHDK and CDR2 SYGVNS. V dropped 5 bases and J dropped 2; count of bases not matched to a gene: 9. CDR3 residues: CASSFSQTSGGPYEQYF. In DNA form, the CDR3 reads TGTGCCAGCAGTTTTAGTCAGACTAGCGGGGGGCCCTACGAGCAGTACTTC.

In this sample, this clonotype turned up many times. The CDR3 is CASSHRDLPYF. The CDR3 DNA follows: TGTGCCAGCAGCCACCGGGACTTACCGTATTTT. The chain uses TRBV7-2 and TRBJ2-3; tentative D call: TRBD2 (6 bases). With 5 bases removed from V and 14 bases from J, the gap between germline ends came to 14 bases. Germline loops: CDR1 SGHTA, CDR2 FQGNSA. This CDR3 is built from 11 residues.

The chain carries TRBV28 and TRBJ1-3; perhaps TRBD1 as D (6 bases). The germline gives CDR1 MDHEN, CDR2 SYDVKM. This CDR3 region has 15 residues. Deletions cut 7 bases from V and 7 bases from J, with 20 bases between. CDR3 coding DNA: TGTGCCAGCACCTACCCGGGACATTCGGGGAACACCATATATTTT. Encoded protein: CASTYPGHSGNTIYF.